A single sample is the source of the 9 T cell receptor beta chains below, sequenced in a study of cytomegalovirus exposure and HLA in healthy donors. The PCR ran on 60 Vbeta and 13 Jbeta primers. Profiling relied on immunoSEQ multiplex PCR, and the TCRdb table lists in-frame clones only, not all of them. The data contain about 120,000 clones, 65% to 85% of them seen just once; the ten biggest clones take up 0.2% to 0.25%. Sequenced material: PBMCs. Source of these receptors: a man aged 50 to 60 in good health and CMV-seronegative.

This clone was counted once. The chain couples TRBV19 to TRBJ1-1; weak D call: TRBD1 (5 bases). The germline V gene encodes CDR1 LNHDA and CDR2 SQIVND (reference sequence). CDR3 length equals 14 residues. Trimming shortened V by 5 bases and J by 0 bases, and 10 bases separated the two germline ends. In DNA, the CDR3 is TGTGCCAGTAGTGTACCAGGGATGAACACTGAAGCTTTCTTT. Its translation is CASSVPGMNTEAFF.

This clone was seen only a few times. The rearrangement links TRBV28 to TRBJ1-1, with no clear D. This CDR3 comprises 14 residues. Germline-derived CDR1 and CDR2 are MDHEN and SYDVKM. The germline V and J ends were trimmed by 2 bases and 6 bases, with 13 bases remaining between them. The CDR3 spells CASSLASGFAEAFF. The CDR3 coding sequence is TGTGCCAGCAGTTTAGCCTCGGGATTCGCTGAAGCTTTCTTT.

This clone came up once. One end of the junction varies from germline; a read error may be responsible. The DNA for the CDR3 is TGTGCTAGCAGCCCCTCTTGGGCAAATGAGCAGTTCTTC. This gives the protein CASSPSWANEQFF. This chain connects TRBV7-7 to TRBJ2-1, with D unresolved. CDR1 is SSHAT, CDR2 FNYEAQ, per germline (reference sequence). This CDR3 spans 13 amino acids.

The rearrangement links TRBV11-1 to TRBJ2-1; 13 positions agree with TRBD2. Per germline, CDR1 SGHAT and CDR2 FQDESV (reference sequence). V trimming: 8 bases; J trimming: 6 bases; junction bases outside the gene matches: 7. The CDR3 has 15 residues. This chain's CDR3 is CASGMRTSGSNEQFF. Here the CDR3 DNA reads TGTGCCAGCGGCATGCGGACTAGCGGGAGCAATGAGCAGTTCTTC.

The chain recombines TRBV5-1 with TRBJ2-5; 10 nucleotides agree with TRBD2. This CDR3 comprises 16 residues. Germline V lookup: CDR1 SGHRS, CDR2 YFSETQ. V lost 0 bases and J lost 5; bases outside the gene matches: 7. The CDR3 protein is CASSLGLAGTGETQYF. CDR3 in DNA: TGCGCCAGCAGCTTGGGACTAGCGGGTACGGGGGAGACCCAGTACTTC.

This chain joins TRBV6-1 and TRBJ1-4; TRBD1 aligns across 8 bases. This CDR3 is 14 amino acids long. With 7 bases clipped from V and 7 bases from J, the junction kept 8 bases outside the gene matches. Germline V gene lookup returns CDR1 MNHNS and CDR2 SASEGT. The CDR3 DNA reads TGTGCCAGCATTATACAGGGGGGGGGTGAAAAACTGTTTTTT. Translated, it gives CASIIQGGGEKLFF.

The genes are TRBV28 and TRBJ1-5; possible D gene TRBD1, 6 bases. CDR1 is MDHEN and CDR2 is SYDVKM in the germline V gene. V was clipped by 5 bases and J by 6 bases, with 14 bases between them. The CDR3 has 14 amino acids. The CDR3 bases are TGTGCCAGCAGTCCTCACAGGGACGGTCAGCCCCAGCATTTT. Protein sequence: CASSPHRDGQPQHF.

The chain uses TRBV4-1 and TRBJ2-5; 8 nucleotides match TRBD2. The J call may be mistaken, given a closer DNA end match to TRBJ2-7. This CDR3 comprises 16 residues. CDR1 and CDR2 from the germline V gene are MGHRA and YSYEKL. CDR3 sequence (DNA): TGCGCCAGCAGCCAAGATCGCGTCGGGAGGGTTTACGAGCAGTACTTC. Protein: CASSQDRVGRVYEQYF.

This clone came up a few times. The V call is TRBV6-5, the J call TRBJ2-2, with D perhaps matching TRBD1 (5 bases). V was clipped by 0 bases and J by 6 bases, with 11 bases between them. Germline V CDR1 and CDR2: MNHEY, SVGAGI. This CDR3 contains 15 residues. The CDR3 nucleotides read TGTGCCAGCAGTTACTCGGCAGGGTTTCCCGGGGAGCTGTTTTTT. Protein product: CASSYSAGFPGELFF.